Shown below are 3 T cell receptor beta chains from a single sample sequenced in a study of cytomegalovirus exposure and HLA in healthy donors. A multiplex PCR was run with 60 Vbeta primers and 13 Jbeta primers. Using immunoSEQ multiplex PCR, the repertoire was profiled, and TCRdb retains in-frame clones only, with some absent. The data show about 120,000 clones, with roughly 9% seen just once and 2.5% to 3.5% held by the top ten. Sequencing was performed on PBMCs. All receptors derive from a man younger than 40 in good health and CMV-seronegative.

For this clone: Other DNA sequences in the sample encode the same CDR3. The chain recombines TRBV25-1 with TRBJ2-7; TRBD1 matches at 8 bases. This CDR3 comprises 14 residues. J was trimmed by 4 bases and V by 2 bases; bases with no gene match: 4. CDR1 MGHDK and CDR2 SYGVNS come from the germline V gene. The CDR3 DNA reads as TGTGCCAGCAGTGAAGGGCAGGGGGCTTACGAGCAGTACTTC. Translating it yields CASSEGQGAYEQYF.

V is TRBV6-5 and J is TRBJ1-5; 12 positions agree with TRBD1. CDR3 length: 15 amino acids. CDR1 and CDR2 from the germline V gene are MNHEY and SVGAGI. V gave up 8 bases and J gave up 7 bases; unmatched junction bases: 9. CDR3 residues: CASRRDRGRRQPQHF. CDR3 nucleotides: TGTGCCAGCCGTAGGGACAGGGGGCGCCGGCAGCCCCAGCATTTT.

The chain links TRBV6-1 to TRBJ2-7; 8 bases map to TRBD2. Germline lookup yields CDR1 MNHNS and CDR2 SASEGT. V lost 4 bases, J lost 1 base, and 3 bases stayed unmatched. The CDR3 extends over 14 amino acids. The CDR3 DNA reads TGTGCCAGCAGTGCCTTAGCGGGATCCTACGAGCAGTACTTC. It encodes CASSALAGSYEQYF.